One sample yielded the 29 T cell receptor beta chains listed below, sequenced in a study of blood T cell repertoires in COVID-19 (dated by TCRdb to the early 2020s). The protocol used for the library was the immunoSEQ multiplex PCR assay. TCRdb mirrors the immuneACCESS table, restricted to in-frame sequences. Some clones are absent from its copies; in checked studies, under half trace to an unresolved V gene, and the reason for the others is unknown. This sample holds about 170,000 clones; approximately 92% were observed only once. Approximately 4.9% of the sample is in the top ten clones. Sequenced input: peripheral blood. The receptors shown here come from a man aged 25-45 years with COVID-19, enrolled during active disease.

This clone is a singleton in its sample. The rearrangement uses TRBV30 and TRBJ1-5; D might be TRBD1 (5 bases). The germline V gene has CDR1 GTSNPN and CDR2 SVGIG (reference sequence). Trimming removed 2 bases from V and 4 bases from J, with 9 bases in between. CDR3 length equals 13 residues. CDR3: CAWSWGGNQPQHF. In nucleotides, the CDR3 is TGTGCCTGGAGTTGGGGGGGGAATCAGCCCCAGCATTTT.

This clone is a singleton in its sample. This rearrangement joins TRBV9 to TRBJ1-2; D perhaps matches TRBD1 (5 bases). Trimming took off 3 bases at V and 1 base at J, with 7 bases between the two ends. This CDR3 contains 13 residues. The V gene's germline CDR1 is SGDLS and CDR2 YYNGEE. CDR3 bases: TGTGCCAGCAGCGAGACAGTTAACTATGGCTACACCTTC. Translating gives CASSETVNYGYTF.

The rearrangement links TRBV5-1 to TRBJ1-3, with TRBD1 identical over 9 bases. V was pared by 6 bases and J by 3 bases, with 10 bases of the junction left unmatched. The germline gives CDR1 SGHRS, CDR2 YFSETQ. There are 16 residues in the CDR3. The CDR3 nucleotides read TGCGCCAGCACCCTTCAAGGACAGGGGTTTGGAAACACCATATATTTT. Its protein product is CASTLQGQGFGNTIYF.

This chain joins TRBV2 and TRBJ2-2; the D gene is possibly TRBD2 (6 bases). The CDR3 runs to 14 residues. Germline CDR1 reads SNHLY; CDR2 reads FYNNEI. Trimming stripped 6 bases from V and 4 bases from J, with 12 bases between. CDR3 in amino acids: CASSRLVGTGELFF. CDR3 nucleotides: TGTGCCAGCAGCCGACTAGTCGGCACCGGGGAGCTGTTTTTT.

This chain links TRBV9 with TRBJ2-5; 12 positions match TRBD2. CDR3 length: 14 amino acids. Looked up from germline, CDR1 is SGDLS and CDR2 is YYNGEE. The V gene end was trimmed by 1 base and the J gene end by 10 bases; junction bases not matched to a gene: 5. For the CDR3, the DNA is TGTGCCAGCAGCGTACTAGCGGGGGGGACGGGCCAGTACTTC. It codes for CASSVLAGGTGQYF.

This sequence joins TRBV27 and TRBJ1-1, with TRBD1 matching 7 bases. This CDR3 comprises 13 residues. Germline-derived CDR1 and CDR2 are MNHEY and SMNVEV (reference sequence). The J segment lost 5 bases and the V segment lost 6 bases, leaving 6 bases of the junction unmatched. The CDR3 region is CASSDRVGTEAFF. CDR3 in DNA: TGTGCCAGCAGCGACAGGGTGGGGACTGAAGCTTTCTTT.

The V gene is TRBV27, the J gene TRBJ2-1, with D possibly matching TRBD2 (6 bases). V was shortened by 0 bases and J by 4 bases, with 13 bases between the two germline ends. Germline CDR1 MNHEY, CDR2 SMNVEV (reference sequence). The CDR3 runs 16 residues. The CDR3 region is CASSLSIGLIYNEQFF. In nucleotides, the CDR3 is TGTGCCAGCAGTTTATCGATCGGACTAATTTACAATGAGCAGTTCTTC.

The chain is built from TRBV18 and TRBJ1-2; 8 bases agree with TRBD1. The CDR3 spans 14 residues. V trimming: 6 bases; J trimming: 1 base; junction bases outside the gene matches: 4. Germline assignment: CDR1 KGHSH and CDR2 LQKENI. CDR3 in amino acids: CASSLDRGNYGYTF. As DNA, the CDR3 is TGTGCCAGCTCCCTCGACAGGGGTAACTATGGCTACACCTTC.

Regarding this clone: This sample includes further DNA sequences coding for the same CDR3. The rearrangement joins TRBV19 to TRBJ1-5, with D tentatively TRBD1 (5 bases). Germline V gene lookup returns CDR1 LNHDA and CDR2 SQIVND (reference sequence). V gave up 0 bases and J gave up 2 bases, with 5 bases separating them. There are 14 residues in the CDR3. CDR3 sequence reads: CASSIEGGNQPQHF. CDR3 nucleotide sequence: TGTGCCAGTAGTATAGAAGGGGGCAATCAGCCCCAGCATTTT.

The gene calls are TRBV28 and TRBJ2-1; a weak D match, TRBD2 (6 bases). The CDR3 runs 18 residues. V shed 3 bases and J shed 4 bases, with 22 bases lying between them. From germline, CDR1 is MDHEN and CDR2 SYDVKM. Here the CDR3 reads CASSFSWGEDPEYNEQFF. CDR3 sequence (DNA): TGTGCCAGCAGTTTTTCGTGGGGGGAGGATCCAGAATACAATGAGCAGTTCTTC.

This clone has just a few counts. The chain carries TRBV19 and TRBJ2-7; 10 nucleotides align to TRBD1. V lost 6 bases to trimming and J lost 5 bases; unmatched junction nucleotides: 4. CDR3 size: 13 residues. CDR1 and CDR2 (germline): LNHDA, SQIVND (reference sequence). This CDR3 reads CASRGTGVHEQYF. The DNA of the CDR3 is TGTGCCAGTAGAGGGACAGGGGTCCACGAGCAGTACTTC.

V gene TRBV6-5 combines with J gene TRBJ2-7, with 8 bases matching TRBD1. Germline V lookup: CDR1 MNHEY, CDR2 SVGAGI. Trimming took 5 bases from V and 5 from J; bases not matched to a gene: 11. This CDR3 contains 15 residues. CDR3 loop: CASSPRGPSWNEQYF. In DNA form, the CDR3 reads TGTGCCAGCAGTCCCAGGGGGCCAAGTTGGAACGAGCAGTACTTC.

This clone turned up a few times. The chain links TRBV28 to TRBJ2-2; weak D call: TRBD2 (6 bases). Trimming removed 8 bases at V and 0 bases at J, with 16 bases between. CDR1 is MDHEN and CDR2 is SYDVKM in the germline V gene. CDR3 size: 16 residues. CDR3 bases: TGTGCCAGCCTCCCCCTCTGGGGGGCGAACACCGGGGAGCTGTTTTTT. Translation: CASLPLWGANTGELFF.

The chain combines TRBV5-6 with TRBJ1-3, with D perhaps matching TRBD1 (5 bases). Germline V gene data show CDR1 as SGHDT and CDR2 as YYEEEE. V dropped 0 bases and J dropped 1 base, with 14 bases sitting between them. The CDR3 has 17 residues. CDR3 coding DNA: TGTGCCAGCAGCTTGGTTTCGGCAGGGTGGTCTGGAAACACCATATATTTT. The encoded protein is CASSLVSAGWSGNTIYF. The full variable domain, rest sourced from reference TRBV5-6 and TRBJ1-3, is DAGVTQSPTHLIKTRGQQVTLRCSPKSGHDTVSWYQQALGQGPQFIFQYYEEEERQRGNFPDRFSGHQFPNYSSELNVNALLLGDSALYLCASSLVSAGWSGNTIYFGEGSWLTVV.

CDR3 nucleotide sequence: TGTGCCAGCAGCTTGAGGTGGGGCACAGATACGCAGTATTTT. Residues: CASSLRWGTDTQYF. The V call is TRBV7-8, the J call TRBJ2-3; D is undetermined. V lost 3 bases and J lost 1, with 8 bases in between. Germline CDR1 is SGHVS and CDR2 is FQNEAQ. CDR3 length: 14 amino acids.

The chain links TRBV13 to TRBJ2-2; 9 bases are shared with TRBD1. The V gene end was trimmed by 4 bases and the J gene end by 4 bases; junction bases not matched to a gene: 10. Germline assignment: CDR1 PRHDT and CDR2 FYEKMQ (reference sequence). CDR3 length: 17 residues. The DNA for the CDR3 is TGTGCCAGCAGCTCCTTGGTACAGGGGGCGCGCACCGGGGAGCTGTTTTTT. The encoded protein is CASSSLVQGARTGELFF.

A remark on this clone: The junction does not match germline at one end; this may be a read error. The chain uses TRBV28 and TRBJ1-4; 9 bases fit TRBD1. The CDR3 length is 14 residues. In germline, CDR1 is MDHEN, CDR2 SYDVKM. CDR3 coding DNA: TGTGCCAGCAGGACCTCTGGGACAGGGCCCGTCCCCACCTTT. It codes for CASRTSGTGPVPTF.

The rearrangement uses TRBV4-3 and TRBJ1-5; no firm D call. CDR3 length: 15 amino acids. V was shortened by 3 bases and J by 0 bases, with 9 bases between the two germline ends. Germline CDR1 LGHNA, CDR2 YSLEER. The CDR3 protein is CASSHEAISNQPQHF. As DNA, the CDR3 is TGCGCCAGCAGCCACGAAGCCATTAGCAATCAGCCCCAGCATTTT.

The chain uses TRBV14 and TRBJ2-1; perhaps TRBD1 as D (6 bases). V lost 1 base and J 2 bases, leaving 15 bases between the germline ends. CDR3 length: 17 amino acids. CDR1 and CDR2 (germline): SGHDN, FVKESK. The CDR3 sequence is CASSQARWDKPYNEQFF. CDR3 in DNA: TGTGCCAGCAGCCAAGCCCGATGGGACAAACCCTACAATGAGCAGTTCTTC.

The V gene is TRBV6-2 or TRBV6-3, the J gene TRBJ1-1; D is perhaps TRBD1 (6 bases). Trimming took 6 bases from V and 4 from J, leaving 15 bases between them. Germline V gene lookup returns CDR1 MNHEY and CDR2 SVGEGT. This CDR3 region has 14 residues. For the CDR3, the DNA is TGTGCCAGCAGCCTCGGGAGGGGGTCCACTGAAGCTTTCTTT. It encodes CASSLGRGSTEAFF.

This clone was found once. The V gene is TRBV29-1, the J gene TRBJ1-1; D not certain. Germline V gives CDR1 SQVTM, CDR2 ANQGSEA. The CDR3 spans 13 residues. V was pared by 5 bases and J by 1 base, with 11 bases between. CDR3 in amino acids: CSVHRNRNTEAFF. DNA of the CDR3: TGCAGCGTTCACCGAAACAGGAACACTGAAGCTTTCTTT.

The chain uses TRBV28 and TRBJ1-1, with D perhaps TRBD1 (6 bases). There are 17 residues in the CDR3. Trimming removed 5 bases from V and 0 bases from J, with 19 bases in between. CDR1 is MDHEN, CDR2 SYDVKM, per germline. CDR3 sequence (DNA): TGTGCCAGCAGTCTAACTCCACTGGACAGTATGAACACTGAAGCTTTCTTT. It codes for CASSLTPLDSMNTEAFF.

The chain links TRBV19 to TRBJ1-3; D gene unclear. This CDR3 comprises 17 residues. Looked up from germline, CDR1 is LNHDA and CDR2 is SQIVND (reference sequence). Trimming shortened V by 0 bases and J by 5 bases, and 17 bases separated the two germline ends. In nucleotides, the CDR3 is TGTGCCAGTAGTATAGATGGAGGTAACAGAGCTCGAAACACCATATATTTT. Translation: CASSIDGGNRARNTIYF.

V usage is TRBV7-9 and J usage is TRBJ2-3; 16 nucleotides align to TRBD2. The J segment lost 5 bases and the V segment lost 5 bases, leaving 10 bases of the junction unmatched. This CDR3 is 18 amino acids long. In germline, CDR1 is SEHNR, CDR2 FQNEAQ (reference sequence). CDR3 residues: CASSLGLAGGPGEDTQYF. CDR3 nucleotide sequence: TGTGCCAGCAGCCTGGGACTAGCGGGGGGGCCCGGGGAAGATACGCAGTATTTT.

The chain links TRBV19 to TRBJ2-7, with 8 nucleotides matching TRBD1. This CDR3 has 18 amino acids. The trim removed 6 bases at V and 2 bases at J, leaving 18 bases unmatched. Germline V lookup: CDR1 LNHDA, CDR2 SQIVND (reference sequence). The CDR3 region has the DNA TGTGCCAGTAGCTCGTCCCAGGGGGCCTTCCTAGGGGCCTACGAGCAGTACTTC. This encodes CASSSSQGAFLGAYEQYF.

This rearrangement joins TRBV28 to TRBJ1-4; 9 bases agree with TRBD1. The CDR3 runs to 17 residues. V dropped 4 bases and J dropped 7; count of bases not matched to a gene: 13. CDR1 and CDR2 from the germline V gene are MDHEN and SYDVKM. Written as DNA, the CDR3 is TGTGCCAGCAGTTCCTCCATCGACAGGGGGGGAGCTGAAAAACTGTTTTTT. Translation: CASSSSIDRGGAEKLFF.

The chain carries TRBV9 and TRBJ1-1; maybe TRBD1 (6 bases). The CDR3 length is 14 residues. CDR1 is SGDLS and CDR2 is YYNGEE in the germline V gene. V dropped 4 bases and J dropped 6 bases, with 16 bases sitting between them. In nucleotides, the CDR3 is TGTGCCAGCAGCCAGTATCAGGGGATGGCTGAAGCTTTCTTT. Protein: CASSQYQGMAEAFF.

The rearrangement links TRBV5-5 to TRBJ1-3; weak D call: TRBD1 (6 bases). The CDR3 contains 14 residues. Per germline, CDR1 SGHKS and CDR2 YYEKEE (reference sequence). Trimming left V 4 bases short and J 3 bases short, with 11 bases between. The CDR3 region has the DNA TGTGCCAGCAGCCCCGGGACAAATGGAAACACCATATATTTT. Amino acid sequence: CASSPGTNGNTIYF.

The V and J genes are TRBV10-1 and TRBJ2-7; 11 nucleotides line up with TRBD1. Germline CDR1 and CDR2: WNHNN and SYGVQD (reference sequence). The V gene end was trimmed by 6 bases and the J gene end by 2 bases; junction bases not matched to a gene: 15. CDR3 length: 18 residues. The CDR3 here is CASRVPHPGTGGPYEQYF. The CDR3 nucleotides are TGCGCCAGCAGAGTCCCTCATCCCGGGACAGGGGGACCCTACGAGCAGTACTTC.